Listed here are 26 T cell receptor beta chains from one sample, sequenced in a study of blood T cell repertoires in COVID-19. Data came from immunoSEQ multiplex PCR; TCRdb stores just in-frame clones and leaves some out. The data contain roughly 120,000 clones, approximately 82% of them singletons. The material sequenced was peripheral blood. Receptor source: a man in his 70s with active or convalescent COVID-19.

V usage is TRBV11-3 and J usage is TRBJ2-7; TRBD1 agrees at 8 bases. The J segment lost 4 bases and the V segment lost 1 base, leaving 9 bases of the junction unmatched. The CDR3 has 16 amino acids. The V gene's germline CDR1 is SGHNT and CDR2 YENEEA. In DNA, the CDR3 is TGTGCCAGCAGCTTAGGGCGGACAGGGTTTGGTTACGAGCAGTACTTC. It yields the protein CASSLGRTGFGYEQYF.

The rearrangement joins TRBV24-1 to TRBJ1-1, with D unresolved. Trimming took 3 bases from V and 2 from J, leaving 6 bases between them. Germline V gives CDR1 KGHDR, CDR2 SFDVKD. This CDR3 comprises 13 residues. The CDR3 DNA is TGTGCCACCAGTGATGGAGATAACACTGAAGCTTTCTTT. It codes for CATSDGDNTEAFF.

The chain employs TRBV5-6 and TRBJ2-5; D is ambiguous. With 2 bases removed from V and 1 base from J, the gap between germline ends came to 6 bases. Germline CDR1 SGHDT, CDR2 YYEEEE. The CDR3 consists of 13 residues. CDR3 amino acids: CASSFRFQETQYF. The CDR3, as DNA: TGTGCCAGCAGCTTCAGGTTCCAAGAGACCCAGTACTTC.

The CDR3: CASSGVLVTDTQYF. In DNA, the CDR3 is TGCGCCAGCAGCGGAGTACTAGTTACAGATACGCAGTATTTT. This chain links TRBV10-2 with TRBJ2-3, with D tentatively TRBD2 (5 bases). V lost 6 bases and J lost 3, with 13 bases in between. The CDR3 runs 14 residues. Germline CDR1 reads WSHSY; CDR2 reads SAAADI.

The chain couples TRBV7-9 to TRBJ1-2; a weak D match, TRBD1 (6 bases). The germline V gene has CDR1 SEHNR and CDR2 FQNEAQ (reference sequence). The CDR3 contains 15 residues. V lost 5 bases, J lost 1 base, and 14 bases lay in between. The CDR3, as DNA: TGTGCCAGCAGCGAAGGACAGATGTATAACTATGGCTACACCTTC. Translation: CASSEGQMYNYGYTF.

The chain carries TRBV4-3 and TRBJ1-6; D uncertain. CDR1 and CDR2 from the germline V gene are LGHNA and YSLEER. V was cut by 0 bases and J by 14 bases, with 14 bases left in between. This CDR3 spans 14 amino acids. The CDR3: CASSQDFGSRSLHF. The CDR3 DNA reads TGCGCCAGCAGCCAAGATTTTGGGAGCAGATCCCTCCACTTT.

The gene calls are TRBV4-3 and TRBJ2-5; no clear D gene. There are 13 residues in the CDR3. Trimming cost V 0 bases and J 3 bases, with 5 bases left between them. Looked up from germline, CDR1 is LGHNA and CDR2 is YSLEER. The CDR3 protein is CASSQDLEETQYF. In DNA form, the CDR3 reads TGCGCCAGCAGCCAAGACTTAGAAGAGACCCAGTACTTC.

V is TRBV12-3 or TRBV12-4 and J is TRBJ1-5; no clear D. V shed 2 bases and J shed 4 bases, with 6 bases lying between them. The CDR3 has 13 residues. CDR3 sequence reads: CASSLMSNQPQHF. In nucleotides, the CDR3 is TGTGCCAGCAGTTTAATGAGTAATCAGCCCCAGCATTTT.

The chain has TRBV4-2 and TRBJ1-4; D remains ambiguous. V was cut by 0 bases and J by 0 bases, with 8 bases left in between. The CDR3 totals 16 residues. Germline values: CDR1 LGHNA, CDR2 YNFKEQ. The CDR3 protein is CASSQDVVPTNEKLFF. For the CDR3, the DNA is TGTGCCAGCAGCCAAGATGTCGTCCCAACTAATGAAAAACTGTTTTTT.

The chain employs TRBV6-5 and TRBJ1-1; perhaps TRBD1 as D (5 bases). The V end was cut by 8 bases, the J end by 1 base, with 14 bases between. Germline CDR1 and CDR2: MNHEY and SVGAGI. This CDR3 region has 14 residues. The CDR3 reads CASPGGGWNTEAFF. The CDR3 DNA reads TGTGCCAGCCCCGGGGGGGGTTGGAACACTGAAGCTTTCTTT.

This clone appeared once. This chain connects TRBV29-1 to TRBJ1-5; the D gene is possibly TRBD1 (5 bases). V dropped 7 bases and J dropped 4 bases, with 14 bases sitting between them. Looked up from germline, CDR1 is SQVTM and CDR2 is ANQGSEA. This CDR3 has 13 residues. CDR3 protein: CSAGLGGNQPQHF. The CDR3 DNA reads as TGCAGCGCAGGGCTGGGGGGGAATCAGCCCCAGCATTTT.

This chain links TRBV7-8 with TRBJ2-5; TRBD1 matches at 7 bases. V gave up 1 base and J gave up 2 bases; unmatched junction bases: 1. Germline V CDR1 and CDR2: SGHVS, FQNEAQ. The CDR3 has 14 amino acids. The CDR3 region is CASSLDRGQETQYF. The CDR3 bases are TGTGCCAGCAGCTTAGACAGGGGTCAAGAGACCCAGTACTTC.

This chain joins TRBV11-2 and TRBJ1-5; D is unclear. The V end lost 3 bases, the J end lost 0 bases, and 3 bases lay between the germline ends. The CDR3 runs to 13 residues. Germline values: CDR1 SGHAT, CDR2 FQNNGV. CDR3 nucleotide sequence: TGTGCCAGCAGCTTCAATAGCAATCAGCCCCAGCATTTT. Translating gives CASSFNSNQPQHF.

This chain links TRBV4-2 with TRBJ1-1, with unresolved D. Germline lookup yields CDR1 LGHNA and CDR2 YNFKEQ. V was clipped by 1 base and J by 0 bases, with 9 bases between them. The CDR3 totals 15 residues. CDR3 residues: CASSQARSMNTEAFF. Written as DNA, the CDR3 is TGTGCCAGCAGCCAAGCCCGGAGCATGAACACTGAAGCTTTCTTT.

The V gene is TRBV11-3, the J gene TRBJ2-7, with D uncertain. Trimming removed 2 bases from V and 2 bases from J, with 4 bases in between. The germline CDR1 and CDR2 sequences are SGHNT and YENEEA. The CDR3 spans 12 residues. The CDR3, as DNA: TGTGCCAGCAGCTTAAGCGCCTACGAGCAGTACTTC. Translating gives CASSLSAYEQYF.

The V and J genes are TRBV7-2 and TRBJ2-7, with TRBD1 identical over 8 bases. The CDR3 sequence is 15 residues long. V dropped 5 bases and J dropped 0; count of bases not matched to a gene: 6. Germline V CDR1 and CDR2: SGHTA, FQGNSA. The CDR3 DNA reads as TGTGCCAGCAGCCTCGGACAGGGTGTCTCCTACGAGCAGTACTTC. Encoded protein: CASSLGQGVSYEQYF.

The chain combines TRBV5-4 with TRBJ1-1, with 8 positions matching TRBD1. Germline values: CDR1 SGHNT, CDR2 YYREEE (reference sequence). The V and J ends lost 1 base and 11 bases, in that order; junction bases with no gene match: 7. The CDR3 has 13 amino acids. The CDR3, as DNA: TGTGCCAGCAGCTTGCAGGGGGCGCAGAGGGCTTTCTTT. Translating it yields CASSLQGAQRAFF.

This clone was observed once. The chain uses TRBV7-3 and TRBJ2-5; D is uncertain. In germline, CDR1 is SGHTA, CDR2 FQGTGA. The CDR3 runs to 13 residues. Trimming cost V 6 bases and J 4 bases, with 12 bases left between them. The CDR3 DNA sequence: TGTGCCAGCAGTCGTGATATCGGAGAGACCCAGTACTTC. Translated, it gives CASSRDIGETQYF.

The rearrangement uses TRBV18 and TRBJ1-4; TRBD1 is a possible D gene (5 bases). V was shortened by 2 bases and J by 6 bases, with 13 bases between the two germline ends. CDR3 length: 15 amino acids. Per the germline V gene, CDR1 is KGHSH and CDR2 is LQKENI. DNA for the CDR3: TGTGCCAGCTCACCAAGTATCAGGGAGGATGAAAAACTGTTTTTT. This encodes CASSPSIREDEKLFF.

The chain combines TRBV27 with TRBJ1-4, with a possible D match to TRBD1 (6 bases). CDR1 and CDR2 from the germline V gene are MNHEY and SMNVEV (reference sequence). V lost 0 bases, J lost 10 bases, and 21 bases lay in between. The CDR3 contains 17 residues. Here the CDR3 DNA reads TGTGCCAGCAGTTTATCGGCACACCGGGACAAAGGGGCAAAACTGTTTTTT. Encoded protein: CASSLSAHRDKGAKLFF.

The chain joins TRBV9 to TRBJ1-3; possible D gene TRBD1, 5 bases. The CDR3 extends over 15 amino acids. Trimming took off 4 bases at V and 0 bases at J, with 11 bases between the two ends. Germline values: CDR1 SGDLS, CDR2 YYNGEE. The CDR3 region is CASSPGRSSGNTIYF. The CDR3 DNA follows: TGTGCCAGCAGCCCAGGGAGGAGCTCTGGAAACACCATATATTTT.

In its sample, this clone was seen once. The rearrangement uses TRBV7-2 and TRBJ1-1; TRBD1 is a possible D gene (5 bases). The CDR3 loop spans 14 amino acids. Looked up from germline, CDR1 is SGHTA and CDR2 is FQGNSA. Trimming stripped 5 bases from V and 1 base from J, with 11 bases between. For the CDR3, the DNA is TGTGCCAGCAGCGCGGGACCGGGGAACACTGAAGCTTTCTTT. Translating gives CASSAGPGNTEAFF.

The rearrangement links TRBV6-2 or TRBV6-3 to TRBJ2-2; D tentatively fits TRBD1 or TRBD2 (6 bases each). V was cut by 6 bases and J by 3 bases, with 11 bases left in between. The CDR3 is 14 amino acids. Germline V gives CDR1 MNHEY, CDR2 SVGEGT. DNA of the CDR3: TGTGCCAGCAGCGGGGGCCAGTACACCGGGGAGCTGTTTTTT. Its translation: CASSGGQYTGELFF.

In DNA form, the CDR3 reads TGTGCCAGCAGCTCAACCCAGGGTTTCTATGGCTACACCTTC. Its translation is CASSSTQGFYGYTF. The chain couples TRBV6-2 or TRBV6-3 to TRBJ1-2; D is perhaps TRBD1 (5 bases). This CDR3 has 14 amino acids. The germline V gene encodes CDR1 MNHEY and CDR2 SVGEGT. V lost 6 bases and J lost 4, with 15 bases in between.

CDR3 region: CASSPQPGGTDTQYF. For the CDR3, the DNA is TGTGCCAGCAGCCCGCAACCGGGAGGCACAGATACGCAGTATTTT. This chain links TRBV7-6 with TRBJ2-3, with D perhaps matching TRBD2 (6 bases). The CDR3 contains 15 residues. Germline CDR1 and CDR2: SGHVS and FNYEAQ. V was shortened by 5 bases and J by 1 base, with 13 bases between the two germline ends.

The V and J genes are TRBV11-2 and TRBJ1-2, with D possibly TRBD1 on 5 matching bases. Germline CDR1 is SGHAT and CDR2 is FQNNGV. CDR3 size: 13 residues. Trimming removed 0 bases from V and 7 bases from J, with 9 bases in between. The CDR3 sequence is CASSLDLGGGYTF. The CDR3 DNA reads as TGTGCCAGCAGCTTAGACCTCGGGGGTGGCTACACCTTC.